The source of this T cell receptor (beta chain) is a study of blood T cell repertoires in COVID-19. Across the whole study: Acute and convalescent COVID-19 specimens originated in the United States, Italy and Spain. The analysed material was cDNA or gDNA that came from T cells, B-cell-depleted T cells, or PBMCs.

In the original workflow: Scientists estimated how many nucleated cells there were by amplifying reference gene primers. Assay: immunoSEQ multiplex PCR; the TCRdb copy retains only in-frame clones and omits some. The V and J calls and clone size come from that table; D and trimming were worked out from the DNA. The repertoire consists of 120,000 or so clones, with 80% to 90% occurring once and the leading ten covering around 5.6%. Germline CDR1 and CDR2: SGDLS and YYNGEE. The CDR3 sequence is 15 residues long. Trimming removed 0 bases from V and 10 bases from J, with 16 bases in between. The receptor comes from a man older than 75 with active or convalescent COVID-19. The genes are TRBV9 and TRBJ2-2; perhaps TRBD1 as D (5 bases). The sequenced sample consisted of peripheral blood. The DNA of the CDR3 is TGTGCCAGCAGCGTAGGTCCGCTGGGGCAAACGGAGCTGTTTTTT. Amino acid sequence: CASSVGPLGQTELFF.